The 14 T cell receptor beta chains listed next were all sequenced from one sample in a study of identical twins. TCRdb re-called the 5' RACE reads with MiXCR, one entry per CDR3 protein. The sample carries some 460,000 distinct CDR3 sequences, more than 13% recorded once. These records were also assigned to another study, of yellow fever vaccine responses in identical twins.

The specimen was CD4+ T cells sorted from blood. Receptors originate from a woman aged 18-29 years in good health.

The V gene is TRBV28, the J gene TRBJ2-1; 8 bases are a match to TRBD2. Trimming removed 4 bases from V and 3 bases from J; junction bases left unmatched: 2. The CDR3 sequence is 14 residues long. Germline assignment: CDR1 MDHEN and CDR2 SYDVKM. CDR3 sequence: CASSYGGGYNEQFF. CDR3 sequence (DNA): TGTGCCAGCAGTTACGGGGGGGGCTACAATGAGCAGTTCTTC.

This clonotype has only a few counts. This sequence joins TRBV6-2 or TRBV6-3 and TRBJ2-1, with 9 bases aligning to TRBD1. The CDR3 length is 16 residues. The V segment lost 6 bases and the J segment 2 bases; nucleotides outside the gene matches: 8. CDR1 and CDR2 (germline): MNHEY, SVGEGT. In nucleotides, the CDR3 is TGTGCCAGCAGCCCAGCGACAGGGGGAGCCTACAATGAGCAGTTCTTC. It codes for CASSPATGGAYNEQFF.

The gene calls are TRBV6-4 and TRBJ2-3; 7 bases agree with TRBD2. From germline, CDR1 is MRHNA and CDR2 SNTAGT. J gave up 2 bases and V 11 bases, and 25 bases lay outside the gene matches. There are 19 residues in the CDR3. The DNA for the CDR3 is TGTGCCTTCAGTCCTTTCCTAGCGGTGGGGAGTCTAGTCACAGATACGCAGTATTTT. Residues: CAFSPFLAVGSLVTDTQYF.

With regard to this clonotype: The junction and the germline gene differ at one end; a read error may be behind it. The V and J genes are TRBV7-3 and TRBJ2-1; 8 nucleotides align to TRBD2. The germline CDR1 and CDR2 sequences are SGHTA and FQGTGA. This CDR3 is built from 15 residues. The CDR3 protein is CASSLKGSGDNEQFF. The DNA of the CDR3 is TGTGCCAGCAGCTTAAAGGGTAGCGGGGACAATGAACAGTTCTTC.

This clonotype was picked up a small number of times. This chain links TRBV10-3 with TRBJ2-7, with 10 bases lining up with TRBD1. CDR1 and CDR2 (germline): ENHRY, SYGVKD. The length of the CDR3 is 15 residues. The V gene end was trimmed by 2 bases and the J gene end by 4 bases; junction bases not matched to a gene: 5. In DNA, the CDR3 is TGTGCCATCAGTGAGGGGAGACAGGGGGCGTACGAGCAGTACTTC. Protein product: CAISEGRQGAYEQYF.

This clonotype has only a few counts. The chain links TRBV21-1 to TRBJ2-3; the table's D call, TRBD1, was not checked against the DNA. TRBV21-1 is marked as a pseudogene. This CDR3 has 14 amino acids. Here the CDR3 DNA reads TGTGCCAGCGGTACGACAGGGGTCCTGGATACGCAGTATTTT. It translates to CASGTTGVLDTQYF.

The sample holds a few counts of this clonotype. The chain uses TRBV7-8 and TRBJ2-7, with D hard to call. Germline V gene data show CDR1 as SGHVS and CDR2 as FQNEAQ. There are 14 residues in the CDR3. Between the trimmed V and J ends, which lost 2 bases and 2 bases, there was a span of 10 bases. Here the CDR3 reads CASSLIAFTYEQYF. The DNA for the CDR3 is TGTGCCAGCAGCTTAATTGCATTTACCTACGAGCAGTACTTC. Looking up the rest from reference TRBV7-8 and TRBJ2-7 gives the full variable domain: GAGVSQSPRYKVAKRGQDVALRCDPISGHVSLFWYQQALGQGPEFLTYFQNEAQLDKSGLPSDRFFAERPEGSVSTLKIQRTQQEDSAVYLCASSLIAFTYEQYFGPGTRLTVT.

This clonotype came up a few times. This chain uses TRBV7-9 with TRBJ2-7; D is perhaps TRBD1 or TRBD2 (5 bases each). Germline values: CDR1 SEHNR, CDR2 FQNEAQ (reference sequence). The length of the CDR3 is 14 residues. V was clipped by 11 bases and J by 4 bases, with 21 bases between them. CDR3 DNA sequence: TGTGCCTCCCGAACGGGGCAGGGCGGGTACGAGCAGTACTTC. It translates to CASRTGQGGYEQYF.

The V call is TRBV28, the J call TRBJ2-3; perhaps TRBD2 as D (7 bases). The V and J ends lost 4 bases and 7 bases respectively, with 18 bases between them. The germline CDR1 and CDR2 sequences are MDHEN and SYDVKM. This CDR3 region has 15 residues. CDR3 bases: TGTGCCAGCAGTTCCGGGGGCGGGGGCACGAATACGCAGTATTTT. This gives the protein CASSSGGGGTNTQYF.

The genes are TRBV5-1 and TRBJ2-2; TRBD2 is a possible D gene (6 bases). The CDR3 length is 15 residues. The V gene lost 5 bases and the J gene lost 7 bases, with 18 bases spanning the gap. The germline V gene has CDR1 SGHRS and CDR2 YFSETQ. The CDR3 nucleotides are TGCGCCAGCAGGGAGTTCGGCGGGAAGAACGGGGAGCTGTTTTTT. It is translated as CASREFGGKNGELFF.

The chain uses TRBV20-1 and TRBJ2-3, with D maybe TRBD2 (5 bases). With 0 bases removed from V and 0 bases from J, the gap between germline ends came to 10 bases. The CDR3 consists of 15 residues. Germline V gives CDR1 DFQATT, CDR2 SNEGSKA (reference sequence). For the CDR3, the DNA is TGCAGTGCTAGAGATCCGGGCGGGAGCACAGATACGCAGTATTTT. Translated, it gives CSARDPGGSTDTQYF.

The CDR3 nucleotides are TGTGCCAGCAGTTCCAGGGACTGGGGGTATACGCAGTATTTT. As protein: CASSSRDWGYTQYF. The chain joins TRBV27 to TRBJ2-3; maybe TRBD2 (6 bases). CDR1 is MNHEY and CDR2 is SMNVEV in the germline V gene (reference sequence). Trimming pared 4 bases from V and 7 bases from J, leaving 15 bases between. The CDR3 has 14 residues.

The chain recombines TRBV4-3 with TRBJ2-1; no reliable D call. Trimming stripped 5 bases from V and 4 bases from J, with 15 bases between. Germline CDR1 and CDR2: LGHNA and YSLEER. The CDR3 contains 15 residues. CDR3 in amino acids: CASSLESAGYNEQFF. As DNA, the CDR3 is TGCGCCAGCAGCTTAGAATCCGCAGGATACAATGAGCAGTTCTTC.

The chain recombines TRBV2 with TRBJ1-5; the D is unclear. The CDR3 is made up of 13 amino acids. The ends were cut back, 8 bases at V and 1 base at J, with 9 bases in the middle. Germline V lookup: CDR1 SNHLY, CDR2 FYNNEI. Here the CDR3 reads CASSTESNQPQHF. The CDR3 DNA follows: TGTGCCAGCTCCACGGAGAGCAATCAGCCCCAGCATTTT.